The clone carrying this TCR beta chain has at least ten counts. Its matching antigen is unknown. Amplification of TCR beta CDR3 regions used RNA as the template. HTBI primers were employed in a first-round RT-PCR of the TCR CDR3. TCRdb used MiXCR to reprocess the multiplex PCR reads, holding one entry per CDR3 protein. The sample consists of roughly 600,000 distinct CDR3 sequences, about 14% of them appearing once. The cohort's ophthalmopathy patients, a group with duration under 3 months, had a Clinical Activity Score of at least 3 and a NOSPECS grade of at least 4. Fresh peripheral blood, 10 ml, was the source of the PBMCs. Trimming removed 7 bases from V and 0 bases from J; junction bases left unmatched: 5. Germline V CDR1 and CDR2: SEHNR, FQNEAQ (reference sequence). The CDR3 is 14 residues long. The data stem from a study of T cells in Graves' hyperthyroidism and ophthalmopathy. Study-level results: Blood also contained most expanded thyroid clonotypes above 0.001.

The chain links TRBV7-9 to TRBJ2-7, with TRBD1 identical over 8 bases. Material: blood. The source is a woman between 45 and 60 years old with Graves' ophthalmopathy. The CDR3 loop is CASTRDRNSYEQYF. Here the CDR3 DNA reads TGTGCCAGCACCCGGGACAGGAACTCCTACGAGCAGTACTTC.